The sequence of this T cell receptor beta chain was determined in a study of blood T cell repertoires in COVID-19. Study details: Material from acute and convalescent COVID-19 was sourced from the United States, Italy and Spain. PBMCs, B-cell-depleted T cells, or T cells were the source of the cDNA or gDNA that made up the material.

Germline-derived CDR1 and CDR2 are MDHEN and SYDVKM. V shed 7 bases, J shed 2 bases, and the junction held 12 bases outside the gene matches. This CDR3 contains 17 residues. Clones were sequenced by immunoSEQ multiplex PCR, and TCRdb holds only the in-frame ones, with some missing. This table has a few hundred thousand clones, around 89% appearing once. Those who participated ranged in age from roughly 18 to 89 years and resided in 24 US areas. Researchers sorted participants into cohorts using their self-reported clinical history. The rearrangement links TRBV28 to TRBJ1-2; 11 bases match TRBD1. This clonotype was sampled from a woman in her late teens or twenties with acute COVID-19. The sample consisted of PBMCs or T cells enriched from blood (not recorded which). CDR3 in amino acids: CASNAAGQGGPNYGYTF. Written as DNA, the CDR3 is TGTGCCAGCAACGCGGCGGGACAGGGGGGTCCAAACTATGGCTACACCTTC.